This T cell receptor beta chain comes out of a study of Ad26.COV2.S vaccination and SARS-CoV-2 variants. The overall study: Intramuscularly, Ad26.COV2.S was given either once or twice, 56 days apart.

Treatment described: about 20 received Ad26.COV2.S at low or high dose, single or two shots; about 5 received placebo; per-sample allocation not given. The investigators took samples on day 63 after the first vaccine or placebo injection. This table comes from immunoSEQ multiplex PCR, and its TCRdb copy is limited to in-frame clones, with some not included. Of about 480,000 clones in the sample, around nine tenths were seen once. Germline CDR1 is ENHRY and CDR2 is SYGVKD. This CDR3 spans 12 amino acids. Between the trimmed V and J ends, which lost 9 bases and 10 bases, there was a span of 13 bases. V usage is TRBV10-3 and J usage is TRBJ1-6; the D is unclear. Sequenced here: peripheral blood, sampled in a trial of Ad26.COV2.S vaccine versus placebo. This clonotype originated in a person aged 18 to 59 who received the Ad26.COV2.S COVID-19 vaccine or a placebo. CDR3 sequence (DNA): TGTGCCATTGAGGCTGAAAGGTCACCCCTCCACTTT. Its translation is CAIEAERSPLHF.